The 19 T cell receptor beta chains presented below share a single source sample, sequenced in a study of shared clonotypes between healthy human individuals. Sequenced by immunoSEQ multiplex PCR; TCRdb stores in-frame clones only, minus some. Here the sample spans about 530,000 clones, approximately 95% being singletons. Sequencing was done on a sample of naive CD4+ T cells sorted from blood. Subset specified: CD45RA+ positively selected. Receptors originate from a woman in her thirties in good health.

The chain combines TRBV19 with TRBJ2-4, with a tentative D call TRBD2 (7 bases). The V gene lost 5 bases and the J gene lost 1 base, with 15 bases spanning the gap. CDR1 LNHDA and CDR2 SQIVND come from the germline V gene (reference sequence). The CDR3 is 16 amino acids. The CDR3 is CASSRGAVQAKNIQYF. The CDR3, as DNA: TGTGCCAGTAGTCGGGGGGCAGTTCAGGCCAAAAACATTCAGTACTTC. Full variable domain (missing parts from reference TRBV19 and TRBJ2-4): DGGITQSPKYLFRKEGQNVTLSCEQNLNHDAMYWYRQDPGQGLRLIYYSQIVNDFQKGDIAEGYSVSREKKESFPLTVTSAQKNPTAFYLCASSRGAVQAKNIQYFGAGTRLSVL.

The rearrangement joins TRBV6-5 to TRBJ2-7; 11 bases are shared with TRBD1. The CDR3 has 14 residues. Germline loops: CDR1 MNHEY, CDR2 SVGAGI. The trim removed 8 bases at V and 2 bases at J, leaving 5 bases unmatched. The CDR3 region has the DNA TGTGCCAGCGTTCGGGGACAGGGGGCCTACGAGCAGTACTTC. This sequence encodes CASVRGQGAYEQYF.

The chain recombines TRBV27 with TRBJ2-3; D may be TRBD1 (6 bases). With 2 bases removed from V and 2 bases from J, the gap between germline ends came to 23 bases. CDR1 is MNHEY, CDR2 SMNVEV, per germline (reference sequence). The CDR3 consists of 19 residues. CDR3 protein: CASSLLRLVQGALTDTQYF. CDR3 in DNA: TGTGCCAGCAGTTTACTAAGGCTAGTACAGGGCGCCCTCACAGATACGCAGTATTTT.

This chain uses TRBV5-5 with TRBJ2-7, with D possibly matching TRBD1 (6 bases). Germline values: CDR1 SGHKS, CDR2 YYEKEE (reference sequence). The ends were cut back, 0 bases at V and 3 bases at J, with 13 bases in the middle. CDR3 length equals 15 residues. The CDR3 DNA follows: TGTGCCAGCAGCTTGGTAGGGGGTTTAGGCTACGAGCAGTACTTC. Its translation: CASSLVGGLGYEQYF. The full variable domain, in which reference TRBV5-5 and TRBJ2-7 provide the parts outside the CDR3, is DAGVTQSPTHLIKTRGQQVTLRCSPISGHKSVSWYQQVLGQGPQFIFQYYEKEERGRGNFPDRFSARQFPNYSSELNVNALLLGDSALYLCASSLVGGLGYEQYFGPGTRLTVT.

The V call is TRBV7-3, the J call TRBJ1-1, with D possibly matching TRBD1 (6 bases). Germline V CDR1 and CDR2: SGHTA, FQGTGA. This CDR3 spans 15 amino acids. Trimming stripped 2 bases from V and 3 bases from J, with 13 bases between. CDR3 coding DNA: TGTGCCAGCAGCTTACGAGGCGAGGGGGACACTGAAGCTTTCTTT. Translating gives CASSLRGEGDTEAFF. The complete variable domain, with remaining parts taken from reference TRBV7-3 and TRBJ1-1, reads GAGVSQTPSNKVTEKGKYVELRCDPISGHTALYWYRQSLGQGPEFLIYFQGTGAADDSGLPNDRFFAVRPEGSVSTLKIQRTERGDSAVYLCASSLRGEGDTEAFFGQGTRLTVV.

The chain joins TRBV6-6 to TRBJ1-3; TRBD1 agrees at 8 bases. The CDR3 has 15 residues. Per the germline V gene, CDR1 is MNHNY and CDR2 is SVGAGI (reference sequence). V shed 3 bases and J 3 bases; nucleotides not matched to a gene: 4. This CDR3 reads CASSYDRGHGNTIYF. CDR3 coding DNA: TGTGCCAGCAGTTATGACAGGGGCCATGGAAACACCATATATTTT.

CDR3 sequence: CASSPTGHPSSGANVLTF. CDR3 sequence (DNA): TGTGCCAGCTCACCAACAGGTCACCCCAGTTCTGGGGCCAACGTCCTGACTTTC. The chain employs TRBV18 and TRBJ2-6; TRBD1 is a possible D gene (5 bases). The V gene lost 2 bases and the J gene lost 1 base, with 15 bases spanning the gap. The CDR3 extends over 18 amino acids. Germline V gene sequence: CDR1 KGHSH, CDR2 LQKENI.

In this sample, this clone turned up once. The chain employs TRBV7-9 and TRBJ1-1; D gene unclear. CDR1 and CDR2 (germline): SEHNR, FQNEAQ (reference sequence). V dropped 2 bases and J dropped 7 bases, with 11 bases sitting between them. CDR3 length equals 13 residues. This chain's CDR3 is CASSLTDGIEAFF. CDR3 nucleotide sequence: TGTGCCAGCAGCTTAACGGACGGAATTGAAGCTTTCTTT. The entire variable domain, with the rest obtained from reference TRBV7-9 and TRBJ1-1, is as follows: DTGVSQNPRHKITKRGQNVTFRCDPISEHNRLYWYRQTLGQGPEFLTYFQNEAQLEKSRLLSDRFSAERPKGSFSTLEIQRTEQGDSAMYLCASSLTDGIEAFFGQGTRLTVV.

This clone is a singleton in its sample. The chain is built from TRBV6-5 and TRBJ2-1; a possible D gene is TRBD2 (6 bases). The CDR3 length is 15 residues. Germline CDR1 is MNHEY and CDR2 is SVGAGI. Trimming took off 5 bases at V and 0 bases at J, with 11 bases between the two ends. Written as DNA, the CDR3 is TGTGCCAGCAGTCTGACCGGGAGCTCCTACAATGAGCAGTTCTTC. Residues: CASSLTGSSYNEQFF.

The chain has TRBV5-1 and TRBJ2-2, with TRBD2 as a possible D gene (6 bases). The CDR3 totals 16 residues. Trimming pared 0 bases from V and 2 bases from J, leaving 11 bases between. Germline CDR1 reads SGHRS; CDR2 reads YFSETQ. CDR3 protein: CASSLGPGANTGELFF. In DNA form, the CDR3 reads TGCGCCAGCAGCTTGGGTCCGGGAGCAAACACCGGGGAGCTGTTTTTT.

The chain couples TRBV19 to TRBJ2-7; TRBD2 might be the D (5 bases). Trimming pared 7 bases from V and 6 bases from J, leaving 25 bases between. Per the germline V gene, CDR1 is LNHDA and CDR2 is SQIVND (reference sequence). The CDR3 totals 16 residues. CDR3 region: CASTPRLTSLVGEQYF. Here the CDR3 DNA reads TGTGCCAGTACCCCCCGACTTACTAGTCTGGTCGGCGAGCAGTACTTC.

This chain joins TRBV11-3 and TRBJ2-1; no definite D call. The CDR3 runs 15 residues. CDR1 is SGHNT and CDR2 is YENEEA in the germline V gene. The ends were cut back, 1 base at V and 2 bases at J, with 9 bases in the middle. The CDR3 nucleotides read TGTGCCAGCAGCTTAGCCCGACGGACCTACAATGAGCAGTTCTTC. Translated, it gives CASSLARRTYNEQFF.

The V and J genes are TRBV28 and TRBJ2-7; 11 nucleotides agree with TRBD2. Trimming at V came to 3 bases and at J to 0 bases, leaving 4 bases not matched to a gene. Germline CDR1 is MDHEN and CDR2 is SYDVKM. The CDR3 runs to 16 residues. The CDR3 DNA is TGTGCCAGCAGTTTTCTAGCGGGAGGTGACTCCTACGAGCAGTACTTC. Translation gives CASSFLAGGDSYEQYF.

This chain links TRBV28 with TRBJ1-5; maybe TRBD1 (5 bases). Germline CDR1 reads MDHEN; CDR2 reads SYDVKM. V dropped 7 bases and J dropped 4 bases, with 17 bases sitting between them. This CDR3 is built from 15 residues. CDR3 coding DNA: TGTGCCAGCATTCAAAGGGGTGGGCGGAATCAGCCCCAGCATTTT. Its protein is CASIQRGGRNQPQHF. The variable domain in full, completed from reference TRBV28 and TRBJ1-5, reads DVKVTQSSRYLVKRTGEKVFLECVQDMDHENMFWYRQDPGLGLRLIYFSYDVKMKEKGDIPEGYSVSREKKERFSLILESASTNQTSMYLCASIQRGGRNQPQHFGDGTRLSIL.

In nucleotides, the CDR3 is TGTGCCAGCAGCTTAGACCCGGCTGGAGGCTACACCTTC. Protein product: CASSLDPAGGYTF. J is TRBJ1-2 and V is TRBV11-2; unclear D gene. Trimming shortened V by 0 bases and J by 8 bases, and 10 bases separated the two germline ends. The CDR3 has 13 residues. From germline, CDR1 is SGHAT and CDR2 FQNNGV.

The chain couples TRBV7-6 to TRBJ2-5, with a possible D match to TRBD2 (6 bases). Matching the DNA end better, TRBJ2-7 makes the J call doubtful. The V gene's germline CDR1 is SGHVS and CDR2 FNYEAQ. The length of the CDR3 is 14 residues. CDR3 sequence: CASSLRLEDSEQYF. CDR3 nucleotides: TGTGCCAGCAGCCTCAGACTAGAAGACAGCGAGCAGTACTTC.

This sequence joins TRBV27 and TRBJ2-3; 13 positions match TRBD2. The CDR3 is made up of 15 amino acids. J lost 6 bases, V lost 5 bases, and 5 bases had no gene match. Germline lookup yields CDR1 MNHEY and CDR2 SMNVEV (reference sequence). This CDR3 is CASSPGLAGSDTQYF. CDR3 DNA sequence: TGTGCCAGCAGTCCGGGACTAGCGGGATCCGATACGCAGTATTTT.

This clone was seen more than once but under ten times. The J gene is TRBJ2-2, the V gene TRBV6-1, with D tentatively TRBD1 (6 bases). The CDR3 sequence is 14 residues long. Per the germline V gene, CDR1 is MNHNS and CDR2 is SASEGT. Trimming stripped 7 bases from V and 6 bases from J, with 15 bases between. The CDR3 here is CASNPNRVAGELFF. In DNA form, the CDR3 reads TGTGCCAGCAACCCAAACAGGGTGGCCGGGGAGCTGTTTTTT.

The chain carries TRBV6-5 and TRBJ2-7; TRBD1 agrees at 7 bases. V lost 7 bases, J lost 9 bases, and 18 bases stayed unmatched. CDR1 MNHEY and CDR2 SVGAGI come from the germline V gene. The CDR3 extends over 15 amino acids. DNA of the CDR3: TGTGCCAGCACCACGACAGGGCTCGGGATACGGGGGCAGTACTTC. It is translated as CASTTTGLGIRGQYF.